The sequence of this T cell receptor beta chain was determined in a study of shared clonotypes between healthy human individuals. Study-wide results and limits: As a rule, naive subsets had a larger estimated richness than memory subsets. At large depth, rarefaction still showed sorted-subset sequencing to be incomplete.

The table came from immunoSEQ multiplex PCR; TCRdb's copy has only in-frame clones and leaves some out. The sample shows 550,000 to 700,000 clones, approximately 73% of them seen only once. Nashville, Tennessee was home to all donors, each a Caucasian adult. The CDR3 runs to 14 residues. The V and J ends lost 6 bases and 7 bases respectively, with 18 bases between them. Germline assignment: CDR1 SNHLY and CDR2 FYNNEI. Notes on this clone: No antigen is known for it.

V is TRBV2 and J is TRBJ1-2, with D unresolved. The TCR comes from a woman aged 25 to 39 in good health. Sequences were obtained from memory CD4+ T cells sorted from blood. This sample's subset: CD45RA-negative fraction. The CDR3 loop reads CASRRGGGYSGYTF. In nucleotides, the CDR3 is TGTGCCAGCAGGCGGGGTGGAGGTTACTCTGGCTACACCTTC.